The 26 T cell receptor beta chains given below trace back to one sample, sequenced in a study of CD8 T cells in ankylosing spondylitis. TCRdb used MiXCR to reprocess the 5' RACE reads, holding one entry per CDR3 protein. Here the sample spans about 190,000 distinct CDR3 sequences, 10% to 15% being singletons. The sequencing input was blood, either unsorted or a sorted T cell fraction (not recorded which). The source of these receptors is a female donor with ankylosing spondylitis or in good health (not recorded which).

The V and J genes are TRBV19 and TRBJ2-7; perhaps TRBD2 as D (6 bases). CDR1 is LNHDA and CDR2 is SQIVND in the germline V gene (reference sequence). V dropped 5 bases and J dropped 0 bases, with 11 bases sitting between them. This CDR3 is built from 14 residues. This CDR3 reads CASSASVTSYEQYF. The CDR3 coding sequence is TGTGCCAGTAGTGCTAGCGTTACCTCCTACGAGCAGTACTTC.

This clonotype was observed many times. The chain links TRBV7-2 to TRBJ2-1, with 7 bases fitting TRBD2. Germline V gives CDR1 SGHTA, CDR2 FQGNSA. The V and J ends lost 3 bases and 8 bases, in that order; junction bases with no gene match: 7. CDR3 length: 14 amino acids. In DNA, the CDR3 is TGTGCCAGCAGCTTCAGAGCGGGGCCCGATGAGCAGTTCTTC. This sequence encodes CASSFRAGPDEQFF.

This clonotype came up many times. V and J are TRBV29-1 and TRBJ2-1, with 10 positions matching TRBD1. Germline assignment: CDR1 SQVTM and CDR2 ANQGSEA. J gave up 5 bases and V 3 bases, and 4 bases lay outside the gene matches. The CDR3 contains 14 residues. The CDR3 DNA reads as TGCAGCGTTGAGCGGGACAGGGGACACAATGAGCAGTTCTTC. Protein: CSVERDRGHNEQFF.

The chain joins TRBV19 to TRBJ1-1, with TRBD1 matching 10 bases. V was clipped by 6 bases and J by 5 bases; unmatched bases: 15. Germline values: CDR1 LNHDA, CDR2 SQIVND (reference sequence). The CDR3 length is 17 residues. Written as DNA, the CDR3 is TGTGCCAGTAGCCGGGACAGGGGCCGATGGGGGGTGACTGAAGCTTTCTTT. The encoded protein is CASSRDRGRWGVTEAFF.

Ten or more counts support this clonotype. The chain joins TRBV7-3 to TRBJ1-1; D may be TRBD1 (5 bases). CDR1 is SGHTA and CDR2 is FQGTGA in the germline V gene. CDR3 size: 13 residues. V was trimmed by 3 bases and J by 5 bases, leaving 10 bases between them. In DNA form, the CDR3 reads TGTGCCAGCAGCTTTGTGGGGGAAACTGAAGCTTTCTTT. This gives the protein CASSFVGETEAFF.

This clonotype has ten or more counts. This chain links TRBV7-2 with TRBJ2-7; D call uncertain. The CDR3 extends over 12 amino acids. From germline, CDR1 is SGHTA and CDR2 FQGNSA. Trimming removed 5 bases at V and 4 bases at J, with 9 bases between. The CDR3 region is CASSPSRYEQYF. Written as DNA, the CDR3 is TGTGCCAGCAGCCCTAGTAGGTACGAGCAGTACTTC.

This clonotype occurred a few times. V gene TRBV24-1 combines with J gene TRBJ2-1, with TRBD1 matching 10 bases. The CDR3 extends over 16 amino acids. The germline V gene encodes CDR1 KGHDR and CDR2 SFDVKD. J lost 6 bases, V lost 4 bases, and 8 bases had no gene match. The CDR3 spells CATSDADRGHSNEQFF. Here the CDR3 DNA reads TGTGCCACCAGTGACGCCGACAGGGGGCATTCCAATGAGCAGTTCTTC.

There are many counts of this clonotype. The rearrangement uses TRBV12-3 or TRBV12-4 and TRBJ2-4; TRBD1 agrees at 8 bases. This CDR3 is built from 16 residues. V gave up 3 bases and J gave up 1 base; unmatched junction bases: 5. CDR3 region: CASSLAGGLAKNIQYF. For the CDR3, the DNA is TGTGCCAGCAGTTTGGCAGGGGGCTTGGCCAAAAACATTCAGTACTTC.

J is TRBJ1-5 and V is TRBV12-2. TRBV12-2 is labeled a pseudogene. This CDR3 has 15 residues. This CDR3 reads CASRLALVWRQPQHF. DNA of the CDR3: TGTGCAAGTCGCTTAGCGCTAGTTTGGCGGCAGCCCCAGCATTTT.

V and J are TRBV12-3 or TRBV12-4 and TRBJ2-5, with 9 bases matching TRBD1. The CDR3 has 16 amino acids. Losses at the gene ends were 3 bases for V and 0 bases for J; bases not matched to a gene: 5. DNA for the CDR3: TGTGCCAGCAGTTTGGACGACAGGGGGTACCAAGAGACCCAGTACTTC. This encodes CASSLDDRGYQETQYF.

This clonotype was recorded many times. The rearrangement links TRBV7-2 to TRBJ2-7; 10 bases map to TRBD2. Per germline, CDR1 SGHTA and CDR2 FQGNSA. The junction had 6 bases not matched to a gene; V was cut back by 1 base and J by 6 bases. This CDR3 spans 15 amino acids. CDR3 loop: CASSLVVTSGAEQYF. The CDR3 DNA is TGTGCCAGCAGCTTAGTTGTCACTAGCGGGGCCGAGCAGTACTTC.

Remarks on this clonotype: The junction does not match germline at one end; this may be a read error. The CDR3 loop is CTSSFSLGGTGGQETQYF. The CDR3 region has the DNA TGTACCAGCAGTTTCTCTCTTGGTGGAACGGGAGGGCAAGAGACCCAGTACTTC. The chain links TRBV12-3 or TRBV12-4 to TRBJ2-5; the match to TRBD2 covers 8 bases. This CDR3 is 18 amino acids long.

V and J are TRBV6-5 and TRBJ2-3; possibly TRBD2 for D (5 bases). Trimming stripped 3 bases from V and 9 bases from J, with 10 bases between. CDR3 length equals 12 residues. In germline, CDR1 is MNHEY, CDR2 SVGAGI. The CDR3 is CASSYGGGTQYF. CDR3 nucleotides: TGTGCCAGCAGTTATGGTGGAGGAACGCAGTATTTT.

This clonotype has at least ten counts. The chain uses TRBV5-6 and TRBJ2-3, with a tentative D call TRBD2 (5 bases). Germline assignment: CDR1 SGHDT and CDR2 YYEEEE. The CDR3 spans 14 residues. Trimming cost V 4 bases and J 0 bases, with 9 bases left between them. This CDR3 reads CASSETGSTDTQYF. As DNA, the CDR3 is TGTGCCAGCAGCGAAACGGGGAGCACAGATACGCAGTATTTT.

This clonotype was seen ten or more times. This chain uses TRBV20-1 with TRBJ2-1; a possible D gene is TRBD2 (6 bases). Trimming took 3 bases from V and 0 from J, leaving 12 bases between them. The CDR3 consists of 15 residues. Per the germline V gene, CDR1 is DFQATT and CDR2 is SNEGSKA (reference sequence). The CDR3 nucleotides read TGCAGTGCTAGTTCTGCGGGGCTCTCCTACAATGAGCAGTTCTTC. Protein sequence: CSASSAGLSYNEQFF.

This clonotype was detected many times. The CDR3 DNA sequence: TGTGCCATCAGTGATTTACGGGAGGAGCAGTTCTTC. It specifies CAISDLREEQFF. The chain has TRBV10-3 and TRBJ2-1; TRBD2 is a possible D gene (6 bases). The V gene's germline CDR1 is ENHRY and CDR2 SYGVKD. Deletions cut 3 bases from V and 10 bases from J, with 10 bases between. The CDR3 runs to 12 residues.

This clonotype was observed many times. The V call is TRBV6-1, the J call TRBJ2-1; 7 positions match TRBD2. CDR3 length equals 16 residues. Trimming took 10 bases from V and 5 from J; bases not matched to a gene: 17. The germline V gene has CDR1 MNHNS and CDR2 SASEGT. This chain's CDR3 is CATLSAPGRPHNEQFF. CDR3 DNA: TGTGCCACGCTTTCCGCCCCCGGGAGGCCACACAATGAGCAGTTCTTC.

This clonotype was seen repeatedly, ten times or more. This chain uses TRBV28 with TRBJ1-4; 8 bases are shared with TRBD1. Unmatched junction bases numbered 10, after V lost 5 bases and J lost 8 bases. This CDR3 is built from 15 residues. Germline V gene data show CDR1 as MDHEN and CDR2 as SYDVKM. CDR3 DNA sequence: TGTGCCAGCAGTCCCCCGGACAGGGCGGACGAAAAACTGTTTTTT. Translation: CASSPPDRADEKLFF.

This clonotype was seen at least ten times. V usage is TRBV7-9 and J usage is TRBJ2-7, with D maybe TRBD2 (5 bases). V gave up 7 bases and J gave up 5 bases, with 18 bases separating them. The CDR3 consists of 14 residues. The V gene's germline CDR1 is SEHNR and CDR2 FQNEAQ (reference sequence). Written as DNA, the CDR3 is TGTGCCAGCATCCAGGAGGCTTCGAGCGACGAGCAGTACTTC. Translated, it gives CASIQEASSDEQYF.

The J gene is TRBJ2-2, the V gene TRBV18, with unresolved D. The V gene's germline CDR1 is KGHSH and CDR2 LQKENI. V was cut by 5 bases and J by 1 base, with 8 bases left in between. This CDR3 has 14 amino acids. CDR3 coding DNA: TGTGCCAGCTCAGCGGACCAGAACACCGGGGAGCTGTTTTTT. It is translated as CASSADQNTGELFF.

The chain has TRBV7-9 and TRBJ2-3; TRBD2 aligns across 9 bases. Germline V gene lookup returns CDR1 SEHNR and CDR2 FQNEAQ (reference sequence). CDR3 length: 17 residues. Trimming took 4 bases from V and 3 from J; bases not matched to a gene: 11. The CDR3 sequence is CASSSRLAAGQTDTQYF. CDR3 nucleotides: TGTGCCAGCAGCTCGAGACTAGCGGCCGGGCAGACAGATACGCAGTATTTT. Full variable domain (missing parts from reference TRBV7-9 and TRBJ2-3): DTGVSQNPRHKITKRGQNVTFRCDPISEHNRLYWYRQTLGQGPEFLTYFQNEAQLEKSRLLSDRFSAERPKGSFSTLEIQRTEQGDSAMYLCASSSRLAAGQTDTQYFGPGTRLTVL.

This clonotype was seen many times. The gene calls are TRBV5-1 and TRBJ2-4; D is uncertain. This CDR3 comprises 14 residues. V was pared by 4 bases and J by 0 bases, with 8 bases between. Germline V CDR1 and CDR2: SGHRS, YFSETQ. The CDR3 sequence is CASSITVAKNIQYF. The CDR3 nucleotides read TGCGCCAGCAGCATCACAGTAGCCAAAAACATTCAGTACTTC.

The sample holds a few counts of this clonotype. The V and J genes are TRBV3-1 and TRBJ2-3; D gene uncertain. The CDR3 spans 14 residues. V lost 0 bases to trimming and J lost 4 bases, with 8 bases between them. Germline CDR1 LGHDT, CDR2 YNNKEL (reference sequence). CDR3 residues: CASSQDPVSDTQYF. CDR3 nucleotide sequence: TGTGCCAGCAGCCAAGATCCAGTTTCAGATACGCAGTATTTT.

This clonotype has a count of ten or more. V gene TRBV6-1 combines with J gene TRBJ2-1, with 14 bases identical to TRBD2. With V trimmed by 4 bases and J by 9 bases, 5 bases remained unmatched. Germline CDR1 is MNHNS and CDR2 is SASEGT. CDR3 length: 15 amino acids. The CDR3 is CASSGTSGRSIEQFF. The CDR3, as DNA: TGTGCCAGCAGTGGGACTAGCGGGAGGAGTATTGAGCAGTTCTTC.

This clonotype was counted at least ten times. This chain uses TRBV20-1 with TRBJ1-1, with a weak D call TRBD1 (5 bases). With 6 bases removed from V and 1 base from J, the gap between germline ends came to 9 bases. Germline V gene lookup returns CDR1 DFQATT and CDR2 SNEGSKA (reference sequence). The CDR3 has 12 residues. CDR3 in amino acids: CSAWGGNTEAFF. In nucleotides, the CDR3 is TGCAGTGCGTGGGGGGGGAACACTGAAGCTTTCTTT.

This clonotype was counted between two and nine times. The rearrangement links TRBV24-1 to TRBJ2-1, with no clear D. Trimming left V 4 bases short and J 4 bases short, with 7 bases between. Per germline, CDR1 KGHDR and CDR2 SFDVKD. The CDR3 loop spans 13 amino acids. In DNA, the CDR3 is TGTGCCACCAGTGAAGGACGTTACAATGAGCAGTTCTTC. Translating gives CATSEGRYNEQFF.